The present T cell receptor beta chain was sequenced within a study of T cell changes during pregnancy in multiple sclerosis. Libraries were prepared by immunoSEQ multiplex PCR; TCRdb keeps only in-frame clonotypes and omits some of them. This table has over 20,000 clones, 70% to 90% appearing once. Germline CDR1 MNHEY, CDR2 SVGAGI. CDR3 length: 14 residues. V was clipped by 2 bases and J by 6 bases; unmatched bases: 4. This TCR was sampled from a female donor in good health, enrolled as a control in a pregnancy study. V gene TRBV6-5 combines with J gene TRBJ1-3, with TRBD1 identical over 7 bases. The material was CD4+ T cells from peripheral blood mononuclear cells, obtained in the first trimester of pregnancy. The CDR3 spells CASSYSRGENTIYF. In DNA, the CDR3 is TGTGCCAGCAGTTACAGCAGGGGGGAAAACACCATATATTTT.